Below, one T cell receptor beta chain is given with its context. This receptor's antigen is unknown. The sample holds no much larger clone one base away, and base qualities are not on file. No patient had a history of other malignancies or prior chemotherapy or radiotherapy, and all had node-negative disease on CT and PET/CT. Roughly 6.5 milliliters of peripheral venous blood were drawn into EDTA tubes at each of two time points. Ficoll-Paque Plus density-gradient centrifugation was used to isolate PBMCs. Right after collection, samples were placed at -80 degrees C and kept there until analysis. This record comes from a study of prognosis after radiotherapy for stage I lung cancer (dated by TCRdb to the early 2020s). A note on the overall study: Between April 2018 and January 2019, some 18 stage I NSCLC patients were enrolled in Nanjing, China. The patients included about 15 who had newly diagnosed primary stage I lung tumors, along with roughly five others who had oligometastatic NSCLC after their primary tumor had been surgically resected. All patients were regarded as medically inoperable, because of comorbidities in more than ten patients and refusal of surgery in about seven patients. The cohort included about a dozen men and five or six women, with a median age of approximately 74 years and a range of roughly 53 to 90 years. On tumor histology, about 12 patients had adenocarcinoma and six or seven had squamous cell carcinoma. SBRT was delivered in 3 to 5 fractions with a biologically effective dose of at least 100 Gy, and image-guided IMRT or VMAT was used for delivery. SBRT was not combined with any concurrent therapy in any patient. After SBRT, distant metastases developed in about 20% of the 19 patients at a median of approximately seven months, while the remaining 15 patients had no significant progression. Peripheral blood TCR beta repertoires were profiled in stage I NSCLC patients before and after stereotactic body radiotherapy, and the repertoires were related to distant failure. The study sequenced approximately 38 blood samples from roughly 20 patients, one before and one after SBRT per patient.

Two rounds of multiplex PCR were used to amplify the TCR beta CDR3 region from genomic DNA. In the first PCR round, primers specific to each TRBV and TRBJ gene were used, and the primer sequences were filed in Chinese patent CN105087789A. The second PCR round used universal primers. The Roche High Pure PCR Template Preparation Kit was used to extract genomic DNA from frozen PBMCs. The libraries underwent paired-end sequencing with 151 bp reads on an Illumina HiSeq 3000. The paper's data handling went like this. Raw reads lacking the multiplex PCR primer sequences were removed with CutAdapt. High-quality paired reads were merged into contigs with PEAR. By alignment to reference sequences, MiXCR assigned TRB V, D and J gene segments to each contig. To remove sequencing errors, CDR3 sequences were clustered according to base quality and sequence similarity. Diversity was measured as Shannon entropy normalized by the natural log of productive TCR sequence number. Clonality was computed as one minus the ratio of Shannon entropy to the natural log of the number of unique clonotypes. Using the Youden index from ROC curves, the researchers picked the repertoire-metric cut-offs for progression-free survival, and all analyses were carried out in R 3.5.3. TCRdb cleaned the public reads at Q25 with fastp, built clones with MiXCR and kept in-frame beta chains. Rows are unified per CDR3 protein, each entry keeping the most common DNA and genes. Here the V and J calls rest on TCRdb's processing, not on the authors' analysis. Within this sample are roughly 30,000 distinct CDR3 sequences, with roughly 40% of them counted one time only. Jointly, the top ten make up more than 30% of the sample.

Paper-wide results and their limitations: None of the reported P values were adjusted for multiple comparisons. A decrease in unique TCR clone counts was observed after SBRT (median around 9,800 before versus several thousand after; Wilcoxon paired P=0.011). The small cohort and short follow-up limited the study, so independent validation of the findings is needed. No determination of tumor specificity was made for expanded TCR clones. Post-SBRT Shannon entropy and its change from baseline were lower in patients who developed distant metastases; baseline Shannon entropy was not associated with metastases. Differences in TRBV and TRBJ usage frequencies by metastasis status were reportedly observed in two V genes at baseline and in ten or so V and two J genes after SBRT.

The CDR3 measures 16 amino acids from cysteine to phenylalanine. Just the 48-base CDR3 DNA is kept, in frame starting at base 1. Based on the germline V gene (reference sequence), the CDR1 and CDR2 sequences are LGHDT and YNNKEL. Trimming costs V 0 bases and J 7 bases, and their ends lie 13 bases apart. This sequence originates from a donor over 45 with non-small cell lung cancer. The sequences come from PBMCs, collected before or after stereotactic body radiation therapy (not recorded which). The rearrangement joined TRBV3-1 to TRBJ1-6; matching of 6 bases hints at TRBD1 as the D gene. The DNA sequence reads TGTGCCAGCAGCCAAGAGACACAGGGTAGGAATTCACCCCTCCACTTT. It translates to CASSQETQGRNSPLHF.